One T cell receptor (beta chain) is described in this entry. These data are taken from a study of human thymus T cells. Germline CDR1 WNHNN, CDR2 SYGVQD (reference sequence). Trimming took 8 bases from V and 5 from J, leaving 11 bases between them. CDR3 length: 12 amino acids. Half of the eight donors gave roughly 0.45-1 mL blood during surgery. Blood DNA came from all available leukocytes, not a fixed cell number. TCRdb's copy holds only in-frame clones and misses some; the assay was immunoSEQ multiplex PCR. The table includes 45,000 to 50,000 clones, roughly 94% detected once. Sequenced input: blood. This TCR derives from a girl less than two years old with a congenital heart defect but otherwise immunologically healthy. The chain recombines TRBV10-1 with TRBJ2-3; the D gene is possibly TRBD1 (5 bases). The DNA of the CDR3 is TGCGCCAGCCAGGGTTTCGGAGATACGCAGTATTTT. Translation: CASQGFGDTQYF.